The 19 T cell receptor beta chains listed next were all sequenced from one sample in a study of patients and donors after allogeneic stem cell transplantation. TCRdb independently ran MiXCR on the RT-PCR reads; one entry per CDR3 protein. Here the sample spans approximately 170,000 distinct CDR3 sequences, approximately 31% being singletons. The sample taken for sequencing was blood, either unsorted or a sorted T cell fraction (not recorded which). The source of these receptors is a human donor who was either an allogeneic HSCT recipient or a stem cell or donor lymphocyte infusion donor (not recorded which). It is not recorded whose cells these are; they may come from a transplant donor.

This clonotype was observed a handful of times. This chain joins TRBV30 and TRBJ2-1; 7 nucleotides match TRBD2. Unmatched junction bases numbered 11, after V lost 2 bases and J lost 4 bases. The CDR3 is made up of 16 amino acids. Germline V gene data show CDR1 as GTSNPN and CDR2 as SVGIG (reference sequence). In DNA, the CDR3 is TGTGCCTGGAGTTCAAAGAGCGGGACGATGTACAATGAGCAGTTCTTC. It encodes CAWSSKSGTMYNEQFF.

This clonotype was seen a handful of times. The chain employs TRBV15 and TRBJ1-2; D call uncertain. CDR1 is LNHNV, CDR2 YYDKDF, per germline (reference sequence). The CDR3 covers 12 residues. Trimming removed 4 bases from V and 4 bases from J, with 7 bases in between. CDR3 loop: CATSIAGYGYTF. The CDR3 nucleotides are TGTGCCACCAGCATCGCGGGCTATGGCTACACCTTC.

V is TRBV19 and J is TRBJ2-1; D call uncertain. The V gene lost 6 bases and the J gene lost 7 bases, with 22 bases spanning the gap. CDR3 size: 16 residues. In germline, CDR1 is LNHDA, CDR2 SQIVND (reference sequence). CDR3 nucleotide sequence: TGTGCCAGTAGCATTGGGTTCCTCGCTTTGGGGAATGAGCAGTTCTTC. Encoded protein: CASSIGFLALGNEQFF. The full variable domain, completed using reference TRBV19 and TRBJ2-1, is DGGITQSPKYLFRKEGQNVTLSCEQNLNHDAMYWYRQDPGQGLRLIYYSQIVNDFQKGDIAEGYSVSREKKESFPLTVTSAQKNPTAFYLCASSIGFLALGNEQFFGPGTRLTVL.

The rearrangement links TRBV7-2 to TRBJ1-2; D is unclear. Per germline, CDR1 SGHTA and CDR2 FQGNSA. This CDR3 contains 12 residues. The V end was cut by 5 bases, the J end by 7 bases, with 11 bases between. This CDR3 reads CASSLPGRGYTF. CDR3 in DNA: TGTGCCAGCAGCCTCCCAGGACGTGGCTACACCTTC.

This chain joins TRBV7-6 and TRBJ2-2, with D tentatively TRBD2 (5 bases). CDR3 size: 17 residues. The germline gives CDR1 SGHVS, CDR2 FNYEAQ. Trimming stripped 3 bases from V and 0 bases from J, with 14 bases between. The CDR3 loop reads CASSFAPGGSNTGELFF. The CDR3 bases are TGTGCCAGCAGCTTCGCCCCCGGAGGCTCGAACACCGGGGAGCTGTTTTTT. The full variable domain, rest sourced from reference TRBV7-6 and TRBJ2-2, is GAGVSQSPRYKVTKRGQDVALRCDPISGHVSLYWYRQALGQGPEFLTYFNYEAQQDKSGLPNDRFSAERPEGSISTLTIQRTEQRDSAMYRCASSFAPGGSNTGELFFGEGSRLTVL.

This rearrangement joins TRBV4-3 to TRBJ2-2, with a weak D call TRBD1 (5 bases). CDR1 is LGHNA, CDR2 YSLEER, per germline. Trimming cost V 0 bases and J 0 bases, with 11 bases left between them. There are 17 residues in the CDR3. The CDR3 here is CASSQDSSRANTGELFF. The CDR3 region has the DNA TGCGCCAGCAGCCAAGATTCTTCCAGGGCGAACACCGGGGAGCTGTTTTTT.

The gene calls are TRBV4-3 and TRBJ1-1; tentatively, D is TRBD1 (5 bases). The CDR3 is 14 amino acids. The germline V and J ends were trimmed by 4 bases and 11 bases, with 20 bases remaining between them. CDR1 is LGHNA, CDR2 YSLEER, per germline. The CDR3 spells CASSPGPRERRAFF. The CDR3 DNA sequence: TGCGCCAGCAGCCCCGGGCCCAGGGAGAGGAGGGCTTTCTTT.

The V and J genes are TRBV20-1 and TRBJ2-7; TRBD2 is a possible D gene (5 bases). The CDR3 covers 12 residues. Trimming removed 6 bases at V and 5 bases at J, with 14 bases between. In germline, CDR1 is DFQATT, CDR2 SNEGSKA (reference sequence). The CDR3 nucleotides are TGCAGTGCACTAGATCGTAAGCACGAGCAGTACTTC. This encodes CSALDRKHEQYF.

This chain uses TRBV20-1 with TRBJ2-7; 8 nucleotides match TRBD2. There are 13 residues in the CDR3. Germline V gene sequence: CDR1 DFQATT, CDR2 SNEGSKA (reference sequence). V was pared by 3 bases and J by 6 bases, with 7 bases of the junction left unmatched. The CDR3 DNA reads TGCAGTGCTAGTCCCGGGAGGGCTTTCGAGCAGTACTTC. It yields the protein CSASPGRAFEQYF.

The chain couples TRBV7-9 to TRBJ1-5, with unresolved D. Germline V lookup: CDR1 SEHNR, CDR2 FQNEAQ (reference sequence). With 5 bases removed from V and 4 bases from J, the gap between germline ends came to 12 bases. The CDR3 runs to 14 residues. This CDR3 is CASSPIYLNQPQHF. CDR3 nucleotides: TGTGCCAGCAGCCCTATTTACCTGAATCAGCCCCAGCATTTT.

This clonotype was counted ten times or more. The J gene is TRBJ1-6, the V gene TRBV4-3; the D is unclear. The CDR3 has 17 residues. V was clipped by 0 bases and J by 0 bases, with 9 bases between them. Germline values: CDR1 LGHNA, CDR2 YSLEER. CDR3 in amino acids: CASSQDRASSYNSPLHF. In DNA, the CDR3 is TGCGCCAGCAGCCAAGATCGGGCGAGCTCCTATAATTCACCCCTCCACTTT.

This chain connects TRBV7-6 to TRBJ1-5, with TRBD1 matching 9 bases. The length of the CDR3 is 14 residues. The germline gives CDR1 SGHVS, CDR2 FNYEAQ. With 2 bases clipped from V and 6 bases from J, the junction kept 2 bases outside the gene matches. The CDR3 sequence is CASSLTGGVQPQHF. CDR3 coding DNA: TGTGCCAGCAGCTTAACAGGGGGCGTTCAGCCCCAGCATTTT.

The J gene is TRBJ2-7, the V gene TRBV10-3; 7 bases are a match to TRBD1. Germline CDR1 and CDR2: ENHRY and SYGVKD. This CDR3 has 15 amino acids. The V segment lost 7 bases and the J segment 9 bases; nucleotides outside the gene matches: 18. CDR3 nucleotides: TGTGCCATCACCAACTACCGGGACAGTTTGGGTGGGCAGTACTTC. Amino acid sequence: CAITNYRDSLGGQYF.

This clonotype was seen more than once but under ten times. This chain joins TRBV18 and TRBJ1-1; D is perhaps TRBD1 (6 bases). The CDR3 sequence is 15 residues long. Looked up from germline, CDR1 is KGHSH and CDR2 is LQKENI. V was cut by 4 bases and J by 9 bases, with 21 bases left in between. In DNA, the CDR3 is TGTGCCAGCTCACTCTCTACCCAGGACAGCCAAAAAGCTTTCTTT. Translating gives CASSLSTQDSQKAFF.

The J gene is TRBJ2-3, the V gene TRBV4-2; 9 nucleotides align to TRBD1. Germline CDR1 and CDR2: LGHNA and YNFKEQ. This CDR3 region has 13 residues. The V and J ends lost 10 bases and 1 base, in that order; junction bases with no gene match: 3. The CDR3 coding sequence is TGTGCCACCACAGGGGGCGGCACAGATACGCAGTATTTT. This sequence encodes CATTGGGTDTQYF.

This clonotype was counted a single time. The chain carries TRBV5-5 and TRBJ2-7; no definite D call. CDR1 is SGHKS and CDR2 is YYEKEE in the germline V gene (reference sequence). The ends were cut back, 4 bases at V and 4 bases at J, with 18 bases in the middle. This CDR3 region has 15 residues. CDR3 DNA: TGTGCCAGCAGCCCCCTTTCAAGTGGGGTATACGAGCAGTACTTC. This translates into CASSPLSSGVYEQYF.

This clonotype showed up just once. The chain uses TRBV20-1 and TRBJ2-1, with a possible D match to TRBD1 (6 bases). Trimming shortened V by 6 bases and J by 0 bases, and 12 bases separated the two germline ends. The germline V gene encodes CDR1 DFQATT and CDR2 SNEGSKA (reference sequence). CDR3 size: 14 residues. The CDR3 protein is CSAHGTNSYNEQFF. The CDR3 DNA is TGCAGTGCCCACGGGACAAACTCCTACAATGAGCAGTTCTTC.

This sequence joins TRBV4-1 and TRBJ2-7; unclear D gene. This CDR3 spans 16 amino acids. Per germline, CDR1 MGHRA and CDR2 YSYEKL. V was shortened by 6 bases and J by 3 bases, with 21 bases between the two germline ends. The CDR3 reads CASRPFQGSSNYEQYF. CDR3 nucleotides: TGCGCCAGCAGACCGTTCCAAGGTTCTAGTAACTACGAGCAGTACTTC.

The rearrangement joins TRBV12-3 or TRBV12-4 to TRBJ2-5; D might be TRBD1 or TRBD2, each matching 6 bases. The CDR3 length is 15 residues. Trimming cost V 3 bases and J 0 bases, with 11 bases left between them. The CDR3 coding sequence is TGTGCCAGCAGTTTCCTAGGGGGGTACCAAGAGACCCAGTACTTC. Translating gives CASSFLGGYQETQYF.